Each of the 16 T cell receptor beta chains below was sequenced from the same sample in a study of T cell responses to AZD1222 COVID-19 vaccine. Profiled with immunoSEQ multiplex PCR; TCRdb holds only in-frame clones, not every one. The sample contains approximately 220,000 clones, approximately 94% of which appear only once. This sample comprised peripheral blood, obtained on day 0 of MenACWY control vaccination. These receptor sequences come from an adult in good health.

CDR3 residues: CASRTGMDTEAFF. CDR3 bases: TGTGCCAGTCGCACAGGGATGGACACTGAAGCTTTCTTT. The chain employs TRBV19 and TRBJ1-1; the D gene is possibly TRBD1 (6 bases). The CDR3 is 13 residues long. Germline V CDR1 and CDR2: LNHDA, SQIVND (reference sequence). Trimming took 8 bases from V and 3 from J, leaving 13 bases between them.

The rearrangement uses TRBV3-1 (or the pseudogene TRBV3-2) and TRBJ2-1; 10 bases match TRBD2. This CDR3 is built from 15 residues. V trimming: 1 base; J trimming: 7 bases; junction bases outside the gene matches: 4. Germline V gene sequence: CDR1 LGHDT, CDR2 YNNKEL (reference sequence). The CDR3 DNA reads as TGTGCCAGCAGCCAAGGGGGACTAGCGAAAAATGAGCAGTTCTTC. Translated, it gives CASSQGGLAKNEQFF.

The V gene is TRBV7-2, the J gene TRBJ1-6, with TRBD1 as a possible D gene (5 bases). CDR1 and CDR2 from the germline V gene are SGHTA and FQGNSA. Between the trimmed V and J ends, which lost 1 base and 7 bases, there was a span of 8 bases. CDR3 length equals 14 residues. In nucleotides, the CDR3 is TGTGCCAGCAGCTTAGAGACAGTGAATTCACCCCTCCACTTT. Translation: CASSLETVNSPLHF.

The J gene is TRBJ1-6, the V gene TRBV7-3; the match to TRBD1 covers 9 bases. V lost 4 bases, J lost 6 bases, and 10 bases stayed unmatched. Per the germline V gene, CDR1 is SGHTA and CDR2 is FQGTGA. CDR3 size: 17 residues. CDR3 DNA: TGTGCCAGCAGCTATTACAGGGGGCGCTTTGGTAATTCACCCCTCCACTTT. Amino acid sequence: CASSYYRGRFGNSPLHF.

The genes are TRBV2 and TRBJ1-6; TRBD1 is a possible D gene (6 bases). The CDR3 is 14 residues long. Germline V gene data show CDR1 as SNHLY and CDR2 as FYNNEI. The V and J ends lost 4 bases and 7 bases respectively, with 11 bases between them. CDR3 sequence: CASSAGVNNSPLHF. As DNA, the CDR3 is TGTGCCAGCAGTGCAGGGGTTAACAATTCACCCCTCCACTTT.

This sequence joins TRBV18 and TRBJ1-4; D perhaps matches TRBD1 (6 bases). Trimming shortened V by 6 bases and J by 7 bases, and 15 bases separated the two germline ends. Germline lookup yields CDR1 KGHSH and CDR2 LQKENI. This CDR3 has 14 residues. This chain's CDR3 is CASSTLGTTEKLFF. For the CDR3, the DNA is TGTGCCAGCTCCACCCTCGGGACAACTGAAAAACTGTTTTTT.

The chain recombines TRBV2 with TRBJ2-1, with D unresolved. This CDR3 comprises 13 residues. CDR1 and CDR2 (germline): SNHLY, FYNNEI. V dropped 3 bases and J dropped 2 bases, with 5 bases sitting between them. The CDR3, as DNA: TGTGCCAGCAGTGAGTGGCCCTACAATGAGCAGTTCTTC. The encoded protein is CASSEWPYNEQFF. Complete variable domain (other parts from reference TRBV2 and TRBJ2-1): EPEVTQTPSHQVTQMGQEVILRCVPISNHLYFYWYRQILGQKVEFLVSFYNNEISEKSEIFDDQFSVERPDGSNFTLKIRSTKLEDSAMYFCASSEWPYNEQFFGPGTRLTVL.

This chain links TRBV19 with TRBJ1-1; TRBD1 is a possible D gene (5 bases). CDR3 size: 17 residues. From germline, CDR1 is LNHDA and CDR2 SQIVND (reference sequence). Trimming removed 0 bases at V and 2 bases at J, with 16 bases between. The CDR3 DNA sequence: TGTGCCAGTAGTATAGATCGAGACGGGACGGCAAACACTGAAGCTTTCTTT. Residues: CASSIDRDGTANTEAFF.

The rearrangement links TRBV6-6 to TRBJ1-6, with 7 bases identical to TRBD1. CDR3 length: 15 residues. Germline assignment: CDR1 MNHNY and CDR2 SVGAGI (reference sequence). The trim removed 4 bases at V and 5 bases at J, leaving 5 bases unmatched. The CDR3 is CASSLTGTDNSPLHF. The DNA of the CDR3 is TGTGCCAGCAGTTTAACCGGGACAGATAATTCACCCCTCCACTTT.

The V gene is TRBV19, the J gene TRBJ1-6; 8 nucleotides line up with TRBD1. CDR3 length: 14 residues. V gave up 4 bases and J gave up 8 bases; unmatched junction bases: 4. Germline CDR1 reads LNHDA; CDR2 reads SQIVND (reference sequence). CDR3 in amino acids: CASSTTGVYSPLHF. CDR3 DNA: TGTGCCAGTAGTACGACAGGGGTTTATTCACCCCTCCACTTT.

This clone showed up just a few times. The gene calls are TRBV5-1 and TRBJ2-3, with D possibly called TRBD1 or TRBD2 (6 bases each). There are 14 residues in the CDR3. V was shortened by 7 bases and J by 3 bases, with 15 bases between the two germline ends. Germline-derived CDR1 and CDR2 are SGHRS and YFSETQ. As DNA, the CDR3 is TGCGCCAGCCACAGGGACGGGGGAACAGATACGCAGTATTTT. Amino acids: CASHRDGGTDTQYF.

This chain uses TRBV6-2 or TRBV6-3 with TRBJ2-1; TRBD2 matches 13 bases. V was clipped by 0 bases and J by 5 bases; unmatched bases: 7. The CDR3 runs 18 residues. Germline V gene lookup returns CDR1 MNHEY and CDR2 SVGEGT. CDR3 nucleotide sequence: TGTGCCAGCAGTTACTCGATCGGACTAGCGGGGGCCGACAATGAGCAGTTCTTC. Protein product: CASSYSIGLAGADNEQFF.

The chain has TRBV5-6 and TRBJ2-3; 13 bases align to TRBD2. The V gene's germline CDR1 is SGHDT and CDR2 YYEEEE. The CDR3 runs to 15 residues. J gave up 6 bases and V 0 bases, and 1 base lay outside the gene matches. The CDR3 DNA reads as TGTGCCAGCAGCTTGGGACTAGCGGGGGGTGATACGCAGTATTTT. It yields the protein CASSLGLAGGDTQYF. Full variable domain (rest looked up from reference TRBV5-6 and TRBJ2-3): DAGVTQSPTHLIKTRGQQVTLRCSPKSGHDTVSWYQQALGQGPQFIFQYYEEEERQRGNFPDRFSGHQFPNYSSELNVNALLLGDSALYLCASSLGLAGGDTQYFGPGTRLTVL.

V usage is TRBV11-3 and J usage is TRBJ1-1; tentatively, D is TRBD1 (5 bases). Germline CDR1 and CDR2: SGHNT and YENEEA. V lost 3 bases and J 1 base, leaving 12 bases between the germline ends. CDR3 size: 15 residues. CDR3 coding DNA: TGTGCCAGCAGCTTGGATAACAGGCCGAACACTGAAGCTTTCTTT. It is translated as CASSLDNRPNTEAFF. Drawing the rest from reference TRBV11-3 and TRBJ1-1, the complete variable domain is EAGVVQSPRYKIIEKKQPVAFWCNPISGHNTLYWYLQNLGQGPELLIRYENEEAVDDSQLPKDRFSAERLKGVDSTLKIQPAELGDSAVYLCASSLDNRPNTEAFFGQGTRLTVV.

This rearrangement joins TRBV7-3 to TRBJ2-1; 11 bases fit TRBD1. Trimming cost V 3 bases and J 7 bases; bases outside gene matches: 5. The CDR3 is 15 residues long. CDR1 is SGHTA, CDR2 FQGTGA, per germline. CDR3 protein: CASSLGGTGGNEQFF. In nucleotides, the CDR3 is TGTGCCAGCAGCTTGGGAGGGACAGGGGGTAATGAGCAGTTCTTC. Filled out from reference TRBV7-3 and TRBJ2-1, the complete variable domain reads GAGVSQTPSNKVTEKGKYVELRCDPISGHTALYWYRQSLGQGPEFLIYFQGTGAADDSGLPNDRFFAVRPEGSVSTLKIQRTERGDSAVYLCASSLGGTGGNEQFFGPGTRLTVL.

The V call is TRBV7-8, the J call TRBJ1-1, with a possible D match to TRBD1 (6 bases). This CDR3 is 16 amino acids long. The V and J ends lost 5 bases and 5 bases respectively, with 21 bases between them. Looked up from germline, CDR1 is SGHVS and CDR2 is FQNEAQ. The CDR3 here is CASSHMERGGTTEAFF. The CDR3 nucleotides read TGTGCCAGCAGCCACATGGAAAGGGGGGGAACAACTGAAGCTTTCTTT.